Below are 30 T cell receptor beta chains sequenced from a single sample in a study of blood T cell repertoires in COVID-19. Repertoires were generated with immunoSEQ multiplex PCR, while TCRdb's copy carries only in-frame clones and drops some. This sample has under 350,000 clones, with approximately 86% found just once. The material sequenced was PBMCs or T cells enriched from blood (not recorded which). Receptors were obtained from a woman aged 40 to 50 with acute COVID-19.

This rearrangement joins TRBV5-4 to TRBJ1-2, with D possibly being TRBD1 (6 bases). CDR1 is SGHNT and CDR2 is YYREEE in the germline V gene (reference sequence). This CDR3 has 13 residues. Trimming removed 4 bases at V and 6 bases at J, with 13 bases between. The CDR3 DNA is TGTGCCAGCAGCACACAGGGAATGGATGGCTACACCTTC. This codes for CASSTQGMDGYTF.

This clone came up a few times. This rearrangement joins TRBV7-9 to TRBJ2-3, with 10 bases matching TRBD2. The trim removed 4 bases at V and 0 bases at J, leaving 10 bases unmatched. CDR1 is SEHNR and CDR2 is FQNEAQ in the germline V gene (reference sequence). CDR3 length: 18 residues. CDR3 in amino acids: CASSWGLAGVSSTDTQYF. The CDR3 DNA reads TGTGCCAGCAGCTGGGGGCTAGCGGGAGTGTCTAGCACAGATACGCAGTATTTT.

This chain uses TRBV6-4 with TRBJ2-7, with TRBD1 matching over 7 bases. This CDR3 has 15 amino acids. V lost 6 bases, J lost 4 bases, and 12 bases stayed unmatched. CDR1 MRHNA and CDR2 SNTAGT come from the germline V gene. The CDR3: CASSAPGPGGYEQYF. In DNA, the CDR3 is TGTGCCAGCAGCGCCCCAGGTCCAGGGGGTTACGAGCAGTACTTC.

This clone was observed a single time. The gene calls are TRBV28 and TRBJ2-7; possibly TRBD2 for D (5 bases). CDR3 size: 13 residues. V lost 2 bases to trimming and J lost 5 bases, with 10 bases between them. Germline lookup yields CDR1 MDHEN and CDR2 SYDVKM. CDR3 nucleotide sequence: TGTGCCAGCAGTTTAACGGGATTGAACGAGCAGTACTTC. Translating it yields CASSLTGLNEQYF.

V and J are TRBV7-2 and TRBJ1-3; TRBD1 is a possible D gene (5 bases). Germline V lookup: CDR1 SGHTA, CDR2 FQGNSA. V was shortened by 4 bases and J by 2 bases, with 12 bases between the two germline ends. This CDR3 has 15 residues. CDR3 coding DNA: TGTGCCAGCAGCTCCCAGGGTATAACTGGAAACACCATATATTTT. This translates into CASSSQGITGNTIYF.

V usage is TRBV19 and J usage is TRBJ1-4, with D tentatively TRBD1 (5 bases). The CDR3 has 17 amino acids. V was shortened by 2 bases and J by 7 bases, with 20 bases between the two germline ends. Germline V gene sequence: CDR1 LNHDA, CDR2 SQIVND (reference sequence). CDR3: CASSILTGSLRSEKLFF. CDR3 sequence (DNA): TGTGCCAGTAGTATACTAACAGGTTCTCTAAGAAGTGAAAAACTGTTTTTT.

The V and J genes are TRBV3-1 (or the pseudogene TRBV3-2) and TRBJ2-2; 8 bases are a match to TRBD2. The CDR3 is 15 amino acids. Trimming removed 1 base from V and 5 bases from J; junction bases left unmatched: 3. The germline V gene has CDR1 LGHDT and CDR2 YNNKEL (reference sequence). CDR3 loop: CASSQGSGVTGELFF. CDR3 nucleotides: TGTGCCAGCAGCCAAGGTAGCGGGGTAACCGGGGAGCTGTTTTTT.

CDR3 region: CASSPTLSSGNTIYF. Here the CDR3 DNA reads TGTGCCAGCAGCCCCACTTTGAGCTCTGGAAACACCATATATTTT. The chain is built from TRBV3-1 (or the pseudogene TRBV3-2) and TRBJ1-3; D not resolved. The CDR3 is 15 residues long. Trimming took 4 bases from V and 0 from J, leaving 10 bases between them. CDR1 is LGHDT and CDR2 is YNNKEL in the germline V gene (reference sequence).

V and J are TRBV5-1 and TRBJ1-2; 7 bases map to TRBD1. This CDR3 is 13 amino acids long. After removal of 3 bases from V and 5 bases from J, the junction contained 4 bases not matched to a gene. The V gene's germline CDR1 is SGHRS and CDR2 YFSETQ. The CDR3 DNA sequence: TGCGCCAGCAGCTCGGGACAGTTTTATGGCTACACCTTC. It translates to CASSSGQFYGYTF.

The chain has TRBV7-8 and TRBJ2-7; D not certain. The CDR3 sequence is 17 residues long. The germline V gene has CDR1 SGHVS and CDR2 FQNEAQ. Trimming removed 0 bases from V and 3 bases from J, with 18 bases in between. CDR3 sequence (DNA): TGTGCCAGCAGCTTAGCGCATCGTTACGACACTTTCTACGAGCAGTACTTC. Residues: CASSLAHRYDTFYEQYF.

The V and J genes are TRBV2 and TRBJ1-4; D remains unclear. The CDR3 sequence is 17 residues long. The V gene's germline CDR1 is SNHLY and CDR2 FYNNEI. Trimming cost V 6 bases and J 4 bases, with 21 bases left between them. CDR3 protein: CASRRTSGGRVNEKLFF. Written as DNA, the CDR3 is TGTGCCAGCAGACGAACCTCCGGAGGGCGGGTTAATGAAAAACTGTTTTTT.

Here the CDR3 DNA reads TGTGCCAGCAGTTACCGTCGGCAGGGTAACGAGCAGTACTTC. Encoded protein: CASSYRRQGNEQYF. V and J are TRBV6-5 and TRBJ2-7, with D tentatively TRBD1 (5 bases). The CDR3 totals 14 residues. V shed 2 bases and J shed 5 bases, with 13 bases lying between them. Germline V gene sequence: CDR1 MNHEY, CDR2 SVGAGI.

The chain is built from TRBV15 and TRBJ2-1; 11 bases fit TRBD2. V was pared by 0 bases and J by 7 bases, with 2 bases of the junction left unmatched. Germline V gene sequence: CDR1 LNHNV, CDR2 YYDKDF (reference sequence). The CDR3 has 15 residues. This chain's CDR3 is CATSRDRTSGNEQFF. DNA for the CDR3: TGTGCCACCAGCAGAGATAGGACTAGCGGGAATGAGCAGTTCTTC.

This chain connects TRBV7-2 to TRBJ2-7, with D possibly matching TRBD1 (5 bases). Trimming removed 1 base from V and 6 bases from J, with 16 bases in between. In germline, CDR1 is SGHTA, CDR2 FQGNSA. The CDR3 has 15 residues. CDR3 amino acids: CASSLVAAGSTEQYF. The CDR3, as DNA: TGTGCCAGCAGCTTAGTTGCCGCAGGGTCGACCGAGCAGTACTTC.

This rearrangement joins TRBV7-8 to TRBJ2-1; 8 bases line up with TRBD1. CDR1 is SGHVS and CDR2 is FQNEAQ in the germline V gene. The V segment lost 7 bases and the J segment 5 bases; nucleotides outside the gene matches: 10. The CDR3 runs 15 residues. The CDR3 region is CASKRQGSKNNEQFF. CDR3 DNA sequence: TGTGCCAGCAAAAGACAGGGGTCTAAAAACAATGAGCAGTTCTTC. Using reference TRBV7-8 and TRBJ2-1 for the parts outside the CDR3, the full variable domain is GAGVSQSPRYKVAKRGQDVALRCDPISGHVSLFWYQQALGQGPEFLTYFQNEAQLDKSGLPSDRFFAERPEGSVSTLKIQRTQQEDSAVYLCASKRQGSKNNEQFFGPGTRLTVL.

This clone came up once. The chain is built from TRBV19 and TRBJ1-1; D remains ambiguous. This CDR3 is built from 11 residues. Germline loops: CDR1 LNHDA, CDR2 SQIVND (reference sequence). V lost 3 bases, J lost 6 bases, and 5 bases lay in between. In DNA, the CDR3 is TGTGCCAGTAGTATTTGGCCTGAAGCTTTCTTT. Amino acids: CASSIWPEAFF.

V and J are TRBV6-2 or TRBV6-3 and TRBJ1-2; possible D gene TRBD1, 5 bases. V dropped 2 bases and J dropped 1 base, with 11 bases sitting between them. Germline CDR1 MNHEY, CDR2 SVGEGT. The CDR3 is 15 residues long. The DNA of the CDR3 is TGTGCCAGCAGTTACACGGGACTCAATAACTATGGCTACACCTTC. This gives the protein CASSYTGLNNYGYTF.

The rearrangement joins TRBV7-9 to TRBJ2-5; TRBD2 agrees at 7 bases. V gave up 2 bases and J gave up 5 bases; unmatched junction bases: 8. The CDR3 contains 15 residues. Germline V gene data show CDR1 as SEHNR and CDR2 as FQNEAQ (reference sequence). CDR3 sequence (DNA): TGTGCCAGCAGCTTAAGGGCGGGGGATCGGGAGACCCAGTACTTC. As protein: CASSLRAGDRETQYF.

The chain links TRBV6-5 to TRBJ2-2, with D perhaps TRBD2 (7 bases). CDR3 size: 14 residues. The V gene lost 10 bases and the J gene lost 5 bases, with 17 bases spanning the gap. Germline CDR1 and CDR2: MNHEY and SVGAGI. CDR3: CATRQGGATGELFF. CDR3 sequence (DNA): TGTGCCACTCGCCAAGGGGGGGCAACCGGGGAGCTGTTTTTT.

This clone was seen more than once but under ten times. The chain employs TRBV5-1 and TRBJ1-3; 8 bases line up with TRBD1. The CDR3 loop spans 15 amino acids. V dropped 5 bases and J dropped 4; count of bases not matched to a gene: 8. The germline V gene encodes CDR1 SGHRS and CDR2 YFSETQ. The CDR3 region is CASSKTGVKGNTIYF. CDR3 DNA sequence: TGCGCCAGCAGTAAGACAGGGGTAAAGGGAAACACCATATATTTT.

The chain recombines TRBV7-9 with TRBJ2-7; 10 bases are a match to TRBD1. The junction had 1 base not matched to a gene; V was cut back by 3 bases and J by 5 bases. Germline loops: CDR1 SEHNR, CDR2 FQNEAQ (reference sequence). The CDR3 has 13 residues. CDR3 loop: CASSFGQGDEQYF. CDR3 coding DNA: TGTGCCAGCAGCTTTGGACAGGGGGACGAGCAGTACTTC.

This chain links TRBV18 with TRBJ1-2; 12 bases align to TRBD1. The CDR3 runs to 17 residues. V was clipped by 4 bases and J by 6 bases; unmatched bases: 12. Germline V CDR1 and CDR2: KGHSH, LQKENI. The CDR3 loop is CASSQESPGQGANGYTF. CDR3 coding DNA: TGTGCCAGCTCACAGGAGAGTCCGGGACAGGGGGCAAATGGCTACACCTTC. The full variable domain, rest sourced from reference TRBV18 and TRBJ1-2, is NAGVMQNPRHLVRRRGQEARLRCSPMKGHSHVYWYRQLPEEGLKFMVYLQKENIIDESGMPKERFSAEFPKEGPSILRIQQVVRGDSAAYFCASSQESPGQGANGYTFGSGTRLTVV.

This clone was found a few times. V and J are TRBV7-2 and TRBJ2-7, with D perhaps TRBD2 (6 bases). Germline V gene lookup returns CDR1 SGHTA and CDR2 FQGNSA. This CDR3 has 14 residues. Trimming pared 1 base from V and 6 bases from J, leaving 13 bases between. CDR3 amino acids: CASSLDGGGIEQYF. CDR3 in DNA: TGTGCCAGCAGCTTAGACGGTGGCGGGATCGAGCAGTACTTC.

The chain carries TRBV2 and TRBJ1-1; TRBD1 aligns across 9 bases. The V gene end was trimmed by 11 bases and the J gene end by 0 bases; junction bases not matched to a gene: 4. Per germline, CDR1 SNHLY and CDR2 FYNNEI. This CDR3 contains 13 residues. CDR3 DNA: TGTGCCGGAACAGGGGGCCTGAACACTGAAGCTTTCTTT. Residues: CAGTGGLNTEAFF.

The V call is TRBV5-1, the J call TRBJ2-3, with 11 bases aligning to TRBD2. V gave up 9 bases and J gave up 4 bases; unmatched junction bases: 7. The V gene's germline CDR1 is SGHRS and CDR2 YFSETQ. The CDR3 sequence is 14 residues long. The CDR3 loop reads CATHSGGAPDTQYF. For the CDR3, the DNA is TGCGCCACCCATAGCGGGGGGGCCCCAGATACGCAGTATTTT.

DNA for the CDR3: TGTGCCAGCAGTTTGGCCCCCAGGGGGCCGGACGAGCAGTACTTC. Its protein is CASSLAPRGPDEQYF. The chain recombines TRBV27 with TRBJ2-7; 8 bases line up with TRBD1. Germline lookup yields CDR1 MNHEY and CDR2 SMNVEV (reference sequence). After removal of 3 bases from V and 5 bases from J, the junction contained 9 bases not matched to a gene. The CDR3 totals 15 residues.

This clone was found once. The chain is built from TRBV5-5 and TRBJ2-7; 10 nucleotides align to TRBD1. V was pared by 1 base and J by 3 bases, with 4 bases of the junction left unmatched. CDR1 is SGHKS, CDR2 YYEKEE, per germline (reference sequence). This CDR3 contains 15 residues. The CDR3 sequence: CASSLLGQGYYEQYF. The CDR3 coding sequence is TGTGCCAGCAGCTTGCTGGGACAGGGGTACTACGAGCAGTACTTC. Combining the CDR3 with reference TRBV5-5 and TRBJ2-7 gives the whole variable domain DAGVTQSPTHLIKTRGQQVTLRCSPISGHKSVSWYQQVLGQGPQFIFQYYEKEERGRGNFPDRFSARQFPNYSSELNVNALLLGDSALYLCASSLLGQGYYEQYFGPGTRLTVT.

This clone has ten or more counts. This chain joins TRBV4-2 and TRBJ1-5; D gene ambiguous. V was trimmed by 4 bases and J by 5 bases, leaving 12 bases between them. The CDR3 consists of 14 residues. Germline V gene data show CDR1 as LGHNA and CDR2 as YNFKEQ. The CDR3 nucleotides read TGTGCCAGCAGCCCCCGAGAGCGGCATCAGCCCCAGCATTTT. Its protein product is CASSPRERHQPQHF.

The DNA for the CDR3 is TGTGCCAGCAGTGAATCCAGGGGTTCGTCCGGCTACACCTTC. This translates into CASSESRGSSGYTF. V and J are TRBV2 and TRBJ1-2; perhaps TRBD1 as D (6 bases). This CDR3 has 14 amino acids. V lost 2 bases and J lost 8, with 15 bases in between. In germline, CDR1 is SNHLY, CDR2 FYNNEI.

This chain links TRBV7-2 with TRBJ2-1, with D maybe TRBD2 (6 bases). Germline V CDR1 and CDR2: SGHTA, FQGNSA. The CDR3 extends over 15 amino acids. V was clipped by 4 bases and J by 7 bases, with 17 bases between them. The CDR3 reads CASSSTSFAGNEQFF. In nucleotides, the CDR3 is TGTGCCAGCAGCTCCACTAGCTTCGCTGGGAATGAGCAGTTCTTC.